Listed below are T cell receptor beta chains from one sample, sequenced in a study of cytomegalovirus exposure and HLA in healthy donors. TCRdb keeps only in-frame clones here, not all; method: immunoSEQ multiplex PCR. Of 190,000 or so clones listed, 80% are singletons. The sequenced sample was PBMCs. The receptors originated from a boy aged 5 to 17 in good health and CMV-seronegative. Both conserved end residues are part of each CDR3. A D gene is named only where the DNA matches it firmly. Size is omitted from some rows. Given values are once, few, many or a class for expanded clones.

V gene	clone size	J gene	D gene	CDR3 DNA	CDR3 protein
TRBV4-3	few	TRBJ2-2	TRBD1	TGCGCCAGCAGCCCCGCCAGGGGGCGGGCCGGGGAGCTGTTTTTT	CASSPARGRAGELFF
TRBV30	-	TRBJ1-1	-	TGTGCCTGGAACAGGGTGAACACTGAAGCTTTCTTT	CAWNRVNTEAFF
TRBV9	-	TRBJ1-3	-	TGTGCCAGCAGCGTAGGGGCCCTCGTTCGCTCTGGAAACACCATATATTTT	CASSVGALVRSGNTIYF
TRBV6-1	-	TRBJ2-1	-	TGTGCCAGCAGTGACGAGACACGGCCTGAGCAGTTCTTC	CASSDETRPEQFF
TRBV7-8	-	TRBJ1-2	-	TGTGCCAGCAGCTTAGTGGGGCCGAAGGGCTACACCTTC	CASSLVGPKGYTF
TRBV19	-	TRBJ2-2	TRBD2	TGTGCCAGTAGTATAGAAGGACTAGCGGGGGGACTGAACACCGGGGAGCTGTTTTTT	CASSIEGLAGGLNTGELFF
TRBV9	-	TRBJ2-3	-	TGTGCCAGCAGCCCCACCGGGGGGCAGGGACCCACAGATACGCAGTATTTT	CASSPTGGQGPTDTQYF
TRBV18	-	TRBJ1-1	TRBD1	TGTGCCTCCTCCGGACAGGCGAACACTGAAGCTTTCTTT	CASSGQANTEAFF
TRBV7-2	few	TRBJ1-2	-	TGTGCCAGCAGCTTAGCAGAATACTCGAGCTACACCTTC	CASSLAEYSSYTF
TRBV4-1	-	TRBJ1-2	-	TGCGCCAGCAGCCAAGATCCGGGGGGCTATGGCTACACCTTC	CASSQDPGGYGYTF